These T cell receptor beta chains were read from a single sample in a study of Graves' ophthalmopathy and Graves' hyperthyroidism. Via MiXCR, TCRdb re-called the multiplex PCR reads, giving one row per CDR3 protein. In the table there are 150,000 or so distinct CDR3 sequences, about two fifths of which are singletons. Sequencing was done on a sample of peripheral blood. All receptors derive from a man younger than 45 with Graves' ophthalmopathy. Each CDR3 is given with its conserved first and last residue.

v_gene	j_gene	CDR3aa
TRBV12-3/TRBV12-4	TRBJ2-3	CASSLRLAGAFTDTQYF
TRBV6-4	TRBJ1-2	CASSEEFGYGYTF
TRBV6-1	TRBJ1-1	CASKDGIRTEAFF
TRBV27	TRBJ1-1	CASSLGSQVSEAFF
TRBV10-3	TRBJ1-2	CAGRPGQKNYGYTF
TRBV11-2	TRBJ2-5	CASSQDLMGETQYF
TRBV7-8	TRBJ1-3	CASSLGGGASRNTIYF
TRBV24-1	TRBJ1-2	CATSDFAGSGYTF
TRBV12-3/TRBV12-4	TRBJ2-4	CASSDGDIQYF
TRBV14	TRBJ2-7	CASSQGQGARYEQYF
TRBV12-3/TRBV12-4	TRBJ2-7	CASTSTGAYEQYF
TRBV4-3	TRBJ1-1	CASSQDRRGPLAFF
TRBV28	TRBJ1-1	CASSLRSTEAFF
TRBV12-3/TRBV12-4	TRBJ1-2	CASSWVGLNYGYTF
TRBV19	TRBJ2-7	CASSTKPPGTGGATGSLSEQYF
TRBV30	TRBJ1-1	CAWLSTEAFF
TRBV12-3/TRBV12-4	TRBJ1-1	CASSSRVRGEAFF
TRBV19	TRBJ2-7	CASSTEPGHQYEQYF
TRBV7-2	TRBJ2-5	CASSLAGSQETQYF
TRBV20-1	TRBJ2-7	CSARPRTSGLIHEQYF
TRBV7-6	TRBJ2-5	CASSLVAGVRETQYF
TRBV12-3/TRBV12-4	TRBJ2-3	CASSFGGTDTQYF
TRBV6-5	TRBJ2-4	CASSPTLAKNIQYF
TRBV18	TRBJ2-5	CASSPTSQETQYF
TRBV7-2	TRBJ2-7	CASSFRQREAYEQYF
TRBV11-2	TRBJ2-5	CASSLEIAGGPVETQYF
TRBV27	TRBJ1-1	CASSLSRGLNTEAFF
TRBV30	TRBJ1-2	CAWSVGGSLNYGYTF